What follows are 30 T cell receptor beta chains derived from one specimen sequenced in a study of patients and donors after allogeneic stem cell transplantation. One entry per CDR3 protein results from TCRdb running MiXCR on the RT-PCR reads. This table has 800,000 to 1,000,000 distinct CDR3 sequences, about 20% appearing once. The specimen was blood, either unsorted or a sorted T cell fraction (not recorded which). Receptor source: a human donor who was either an allogeneic HSCT recipient or a stem cell or donor lymphocyte infusion donor (not recorded which). It is not recorded whose cells these are; they may come from a transplant donor.

The CDR3 protein is CASSPLGRRGGETQYF. The DNA for the CDR3 is TGTGCCAGCAGTCCTCTGGGGCGGCGGGGAGGCGAGACCCAGTACTTC. The chain links TRBV6-1 to TRBJ2-5, with D maybe TRBD2 (6 bases). CDR1 and CDR2 (germline): MNHNS, SASEGT. The CDR3 runs to 16 residues. Trimming left V 5 bases short and J 5 bases short, with 21 bases between.

The rearrangement uses TRBV7-2 and TRBJ2-3, with 7 positions matching TRBD2. This CDR3 region has 16 residues. Germline CDR1 reads SGHTA; CDR2 reads FQGNSA. V lost 2 bases to trimming and J lost 1 base; unmatched junction nucleotides: 6. The CDR3 nucleotides read TGTGCCAGCAGCTTATGGGTGAGCGGGGGCACAGATACGCAGTATTTT. Protein: CASSLWVSGGTDTQYF.

The table lists this clonotype with a few counts. V usage is TRBV20-1 and J usage is TRBJ2-1; D is undetermined. Germline V gene sequence: CDR1 DFQATT, CDR2 SNEGSKA (reference sequence). Trimming took 5 bases from V and 5 from J, leaving 13 bases between them. The CDR3 spans 13 residues. CDR3 coding DNA: TGCAGTGCTGATCATGACAAAAACAATGAGCAGTTCTTC. Translation gives CSADHDKNNEQFF.

The chain uses TRBV7-9 and TRBJ2-7, with TRBD1 as a possible D gene (5 bases). The germline CDR1 and CDR2 sequences are SEHNR and FQNEAQ (reference sequence). The CDR3 is 15 residues long. V lost 1 base and J lost 1, with 11 bases in between. Here the CDR3 reads CASSLVGQRSYEQYF. The CDR3 DNA reads TGTGCCAGCAGCTTAGTTGGACAAAGATCCTACGAGCAGTACTTC.

The chain employs TRBV7-9 and TRBJ2-4, with 7 bases identical to TRBD1. The CDR3 totals 15 residues. The germline CDR1 and CDR2 sequences are SEHNR and FQNEAQ (reference sequence). The J segment lost 3 bases and the V segment lost 6 bases, leaving 8 bases of the junction unmatched. The chain's CDR3 is CASSPDRAGKNIQYF. In DNA, the CDR3 is TGTGCCAGCAGTCCCGACAGGGCGGGCAAAAACATTCAGTACTTC.

V gene TRBV11-2 combines with J gene TRBJ2-1; the match to TRBD1 covers 9 bases. Per germline, CDR1 SGHAT and CDR2 FQNNGV. J lost 5 bases, V lost 5 bases, and 13 bases had no gene match. CDR3 length: 17 residues. The CDR3 bases are TGTGCCAGCAGCCTACGTACCGGGACAGGGCCAAACAATGAGCAGTTCTTC. Encoded protein: CASSLRTGTGPNNEQFF.

This chain uses TRBV6-5 with TRBJ2-2, with a tentative D call TRBD2 (5 bases). The CDR3 is 14 residues long. V was clipped by 0 bases and J by 4 bases, with 6 bases between them. Germline CDR1 is MNHEY and CDR2 is SVGAGI. CDR3 sequence (DNA): TGTGCCAGCAGTTACTCCGAGGGCACCGGGGAGCTGTTTTTT. Translating gives CASSYSEGTGELFF.

The table lists this clonotype with a few counts. The chain has TRBV6-2 or TRBV6-3 and TRBJ1-1; D ambiguous. Germline CDR1 reads MNHEY; CDR2 reads SVGEGT. The CDR3 is made up of 12 amino acids. The ends were cut back, 2 bases at V and 3 bases at J, with 4 bases in the middle. In DNA form, the CDR3 reads TGTGCCAGCAGTTACGCCGACACTGAAGCTTTCTTT. It codes for CASSYADTEAFF.

This clonotype was seen at least ten times. V and J are TRBV25-1 and TRBJ2-7; D unresolved. Trimming cost V 2 bases and J 7 bases, with 18 bases left between them. This CDR3 has 15 residues. The germline gives CDR1 MGHDK, CDR2 SYGVNS. The CDR3 coding sequence is TGTGCCAGCAGTGAACACGGACCCCTTCCCGGGGAGCAGTACTTC. Its protein product is CASSEHGPLPGEQYF.

J is TRBJ2-3 and V is TRBV12-3 or TRBV12-4; 7 bases align to TRBD2. The V and J ends lost 7 bases and 3 bases, in that order; junction bases with no gene match: 7. The CDR3 has 14 residues. The CDR3 here is CASTPSGITDTQYF. CDR3 nucleotides: TGTGCCAGCACCCCCAGCGGGATAACAGATACGCAGTATTTT.

V is TRBV2 and J is TRBJ1-3; D is unclear. Germline V gene lookup returns CDR1 SNHLY and CDR2 FYNNEI. Between the trimmed V and J ends, which lost 6 bases and 0 bases, there was a span of 9 bases. The CDR3 loop spans 14 amino acids. CDR3 sequence (DNA): TGTGCCAGCAGAGAGAGGAGCTCTGGAAACACCATATATTTT. Its translation is CASRERSSGNTIYF.

The rearrangement joins TRBV20-1 to TRBJ1-4, with D hard to call. Germline lookup yields CDR1 DFQATT and CDR2 SNEGSKA (reference sequence). The CDR3 loop spans 15 amino acids. Deletions cut 1 base from V and 7 bases from J, with 16 bases between. CDR3 DNA: TGCAGTGCTAGAGGGCAGGCTGTTGATAGTGAAAAACTGTTTTTT. It translates to CSARGQAVDSEKLFF.

The genes are TRBV29-1 and TRBJ1-1; 9 nucleotides align to TRBD1. Germline V gene data show CDR1 as SQVTM and CDR2 as ANQGSEA. J lost 4 bases, V lost 5 bases, and 5 bases had no gene match. The CDR3 is made up of 13 amino acids. Here the CDR3 reads CSVQTGGSTEAFF. The CDR3, as DNA: TGCAGCGTTCAGACAGGGGGGTCCACTGAAGCTTTCTTT.

This clonotype was seen only a few times. The J gene is TRBJ1-2, the V gene TRBV6-1; no reliable D call. V was pared by 10 bases and J by 4 bases, with 10 bases between. This CDR3 spans 11 amino acids. The germline V gene has CDR1 MNHNS and CDR2 SASEGT. The CDR3 coding sequence is TGTGCCACCCACTATGCCTATGGCTACACCTTC. Translation: CATHYAYGYTF.

This clonotype is a singleton in its sample. The V gene is TRBV7-3, the J gene TRBJ2-2; tentatively, D is TRBD1 or TRBD2 (5 bases each). Germline V CDR1 and CDR2: SGHTA, FQGTGA. The germline V and J ends were trimmed by 4 bases and 6 bases, with 21 bases remaining between them. The CDR3 has 17 amino acids. The DNA of the CDR3 is TGTGCCAGCAGCTCTACGCCGACCGGGGCATTGGCCGGGGAGCTGTTTTTT. The encoded protein is CASSSTPTGALAGELFF. The full variable domain, its missing parts supplied by reference TRBV7-3 and TRBJ2-2, is GAGVSQTPSNKVTEKGKYVELRCDPISGHTALYWYRQSLGQGPEFLIYFQGTGAADDSGLPNDRFFAVRPEGSVSTLKIQRTERGDSAVYLCASSSTPTGALAGELFFGEGSRLTVL.

The rearrangement links TRBV12-3 or TRBV12-4 to TRBJ1-2; D gene uncertain. The V end was cut by 5 bases, the J end by 4 bases, with 23 bases between. The CDR3 consists of 17 residues. The CDR3 region has the DNA TGTGCCAGCAGTCGCCCCACAACCTCAGGTGCGGCCTATGGCTACACCTTC. Amino acid sequence: CASSRPTTSGAAYGYTF.

This clonotype was observed a few times. V usage is TRBV14 and J usage is TRBJ2-1, with D perhaps TRBD2 (6 bases). V was pared by 3 bases and J by 3 bases, with 15 bases between. The CDR3 spans 16 residues. Germline V gives CDR1 SGHDN, CDR2 FVKESK. Here the CDR3 DNA reads TGTGCCAGCAGCCAGGGTAGGAGGGATGACTACAATGAGCAGTTCTTC. Its translation is CASSQGRRDDYNEQFF.

This clonotype was observed a handful of times. The chain has TRBV4-3 and TRBJ1-2, with 9 bases matching TRBD1. Looked up from germline, CDR1 is LGHNA and CDR2 is YSLEER. The CDR3 totals 18 residues. The J segment lost 4 bases and the V segment lost 0 bases, leaving 12 bases of the junction unmatched. The CDR3 region has the DNA TGCGCCAGCAGCCAAGATTCCACCGGGACAGGGAAACTCTATGGCTACACCTTC. Translation gives CASSQDSTGTGKLYGYTF.

The chain is built from TRBV5-1 and TRBJ1-1, with unresolved D. This CDR3 comprises 15 residues. Per germline, CDR1 SGHRS and CDR2 YFSETQ. V was clipped by 1 base and J by 2 bases, with 12 bases between them. The DNA for the CDR3 is TGCGCCAGCAGCTTGTTAGGGCCCAGAAACACTGAAGCTTTCTTT. This translates into CASSLLGPRNTEAFF.

This clonotype was found a few times. V usage is TRBV6-5 and J usage is TRBJ2-5; D may be TRBD2 (6 bases). This CDR3 has 15 amino acids. In germline, CDR1 is MNHEY, CDR2 SVGAGI. Trimming stripped 2 bases from V and 5 bases from J, with 15 bases between. The CDR3 DNA reads as TGTGCCAGCAGTTACCCCCATCGGGCGGGGGAGACCCAGTACTTC. Residues: CASSYPHRAGETQYF.

V and J are TRBV20-1 and TRBJ1-1; D might be TRBD1 (6 bases). CDR1 and CDR2 from the germline V gene are DFQATT and SNEGSKA (reference sequence). This CDR3 region has 13 residues. V lost 4 bases to trimming and J lost 4 bases, with 13 bases between them. The CDR3 DNA follows: TGCAGTGCTATGCGACAGGCAGTCACTGAAGCTTTCTTT. Its protein product is CSAMRQAVTEAFF.

Only a few counts were recorded for this clonotype. The chain's CDR3 is CSARVPGVLDTIYF. CDR3 bases: TGCAGTGCTAGAGTTCCAGGGGTTTTAGACACCATATATTTT. The chain uses TRBV20-1 and TRBJ1-3; D is perhaps TRBD1 (6 bases). The length of the CDR3 is 14 residues. The V end lost 1 base, the J end lost 8 bases, and 15 bases lay between the germline ends. Germline V gene data show CDR1 as DFQATT and CDR2 as SNEGSKA (reference sequence).

The chain joins TRBV4-2 to TRBJ2-1; the match to TRBD2 covers 13 bases. V shed 0 bases, J shed 7 bases, and the junction held 3 bases outside the gene matches. This CDR3 is 16 amino acids long. Germline lookup yields CDR1 LGHNA and CDR2 YNFKEQ. CDR3 sequence: CASSQEPGLAGNEQFF. In DNA, the CDR3 is TGTGCCAGCAGCCAAGAGCCGGGACTAGCGGGAAATGAGCAGTTCTTC.

The V call is TRBV15, the J call TRBJ1-4; D remains ambiguous. Germline assignment: CDR1 LNHNV and CDR2 YYDKDF (reference sequence). V gave up 5 bases and J gave up 0 bases, with 1 base separating them. The CDR3 sequence is 12 residues long. This chain's CDR3 is CATSPTNEKLFF. DNA for the CDR3: TGTGCCACCAGCCCAACTAATGAAAAACTGTTTTTT.

The chain is built from TRBV20-1 and TRBJ2-7; 7 bases map to TRBD2. V was pared by 2 bases and J by 3 bases, with 7 bases of the junction left unmatched. This CDR3 has 14 residues. CDR1 DFQATT and CDR2 SNEGSKA come from the germline V gene (reference sequence). The CDR3 region has the DNA TGCAGTGCTAGACCCCTGGGGGGGAACTACGAGCAGTACTTC. It specifies CSARPLGGNYEQYF.

In its sample, this clonotype was seen a few times. The chain has TRBV5-1 and TRBJ1-2; 7 nucleotides agree with TRBD1. The germline gives CDR1 SGHRS, CDR2 YFSETQ. This CDR3 region has 12 residues. V shed 4 bases, J shed 10 bases, and the junction held 7 bases outside the gene matches. In DNA form, the CDR3 reads TGCGCCAGCAGCCCGGTGGGACAGACCTACACCTTC. Translation gives CASSPVGQTYTF.

In its sample, this clonotype was seen many times. The chain links TRBV14 to TRBJ2-1; a weak D match, TRBD2 (5 bases). The germline gives CDR1 SGHDN, CDR2 FVKESK. V gave up 4 bases and J gave up 6 bases, with 16 bases separating them. The length of the CDR3 is 15 residues. The CDR3 spells CASSLNYRRTNEQFF. CDR3 in DNA: TGTGCCAGCAGCCTTAATTATAGGAGGACCAATGAGCAGTTCTTC.

This clonotype was seen many times. V gene TRBV12-3 or TRBV12-4 combines with J gene TRBJ2-2; D may be TRBD1 (6 bases). V dropped 6 bases and J dropped 5 bases, with 13 bases sitting between them. The CDR3 totals 14 residues. CDR3 sequence reads: CASSRQEKTGELFF. The CDR3 DNA follows: TGTGCCAGCAGCAGACAGGAGAAGACCGGGGAGCTGTTTTTT.

V and J are TRBV7-2 and TRBJ2-1; 9 bases line up with TRBD2. The CDR3 has 15 residues. Germline loops: CDR1 SGHTA, CDR2 FQGNSA. V was clipped by 2 bases and J by 8 bases; unmatched bases: 7. The CDR3 region is CASSLLGGGAYEQFF. In DNA, the CDR3 is TGTGCCAGCAGCTTATTGGGCGGGGGGGCTTATGAGCAGTTCTTC. Supplemented by reference TRBV7-2 and TRBJ2-1, the full variable domain reads GAGVSQSPSNKVTEKGKDVELRCDPISGHTALYWYRQSLGQGLEFLIYFQGNSAPDKSGLPSDRFSAERTGGSVSTLTIQRTQQEDSAVYLCASSLLGGGAYEQFFGPGTRLTVL.

The gene calls are TRBV6-5 and TRBJ1-1; a possible D gene is TRBD1 (6 bases). This CDR3 comprises 15 residues. Germline V CDR1 and CDR2: MNHEY, SVGAGI. Trimming left V 2 bases short and J 1 base short, with 11 bases between. The CDR3 DNA is TGTGCCAGCAGTTACCCTGGACAGACGAACACTGAAGCTTTCTTT. Amino acids: CASSYPGQTNTEAFF.